A single sample gave rise to the 21 T cell receptor beta chains below, sequenced in a study of control samples from healthy donors and cancer patients (TCRdb year 2020). The library was made by the immunoSEQ multiplex PCR assay. The immuneACCESS repertoire file appears here via TCRdb, limited to in-frame rearrangements. These files lack a portion of the clones; in checked studies, under half of the deficit traces to unresolved V genes, and the cause of the others is not known. The sample data list 130,000 or so clones, and less than 95% of these were observed just once. 5.5% to 9% of the sample comes from the top ten. Sequenced sample: blood. These receptor sequences come from a man aged 18 to 30 in good health.

This chain uses TRBV7-2 with TRBJ2-7; D is possibly TRBD2 (5 bases). The germline CDR1 and CDR2 sequences are SGHTA and FQGNSA. V gave up 1 base and J gave up 0 bases, with 10 bases separating them. This CDR3 region has 15 residues. The CDR3 DNA reads as TGTGCCAGCAGCTTAGGGGTTAGCGACTCCTACGAGCAGTACTTC. Its translation is CASSLGVSDSYEQYF.

The rearrangement uses TRBV11-1 and TRBJ2-1; D is possibly TRBD2 (5 bases). Germline V lookup: CDR1 SGHAT, CDR2 FQDESV (reference sequence). Trimming cost V 5 bases and J 8 bases, with 7 bases left between them. There are 11 residues in the CDR3. CDR3 in DNA: TGTGCCAGCAGCCGGGGAGATGAGCAGTTCTTC. Its protein is CASSRGDEQFF.

The table lists this clone with a count of one. The CDR3 nucleotides are TGTGCCAGCAGTTCCAAGACTAGCAGGTACGAGCAGTACTTC. Translation gives CASSSKTSRYEQYF. The V gene is TRBV27, the J gene TRBJ2-7; 7 nucleotides match TRBD2. The CDR3 sequence is 14 residues long. The germline CDR1 and CDR2 sequences are MNHEY and SMNVEV (reference sequence). Germline trimming cut 4 bases from V and 4 bases from J; bases unmatched to any gene: 7.

J is TRBJ1-5 and V is TRBV11-2, with a possible D match to TRBD1 (5 bases). The germline CDR1 and CDR2 sequences are SGHAT and FQNNGV. V was shortened by 4 bases and J by 11 bases, with 12 bases between the two germline ends. The CDR3 runs 12 residues. This CDR3 is CASSSGVGAQHF. In DNA, the CDR3 is TGTGCCAGCAGCTCGGGGGTTGGGGCCCAGCATTTT.

The genes are TRBV13 and TRBJ2-7; 7 bases align to TRBD1. The CDR3 spans 14 residues. The germline CDR1 and CDR2 sequences are PRHDT and FYEKMQ (reference sequence). Trimming removed 3 bases from V and 5 bases from J; junction bases left unmatched: 7. CDR3 DNA: TGTGCCAGCAGCTTGGGAACAGGGGTCCACGAGCAGTACTTC. It translates to CASSLGTGVHEQYF.

The chain has TRBV19 and TRBJ1-1; no clear D. CDR3 size: 14 residues. V was pared by 7 bases and J by 0 bases, with 12 bases between. CDR1 LNHDA and CDR2 SQIVND come from the germline V gene (reference sequence). Here the CDR3 reads CASKRDPMNTEAFF. Here the CDR3 DNA reads TGTGCCAGTAAAAGGGATCCCATGAACACTGAAGCTTTCTTT.

The rearrangement uses TRBV5-4 and TRBJ2-2, with TRBD2 identical over 14 bases. V lost 4 bases and J lost 5; bases outside the gene matches: 7. This CDR3 has 17 residues. Germline assignment: CDR1 SGHNT and CDR2 YYREEE (reference sequence). CDR3 sequence reads: CASSRGTSGGRTGELFF. Here the CDR3 DNA reads TGTGCCAGCAGCCGGGGGACTAGCGGGGGTAGGACCGGGGAGCTGTTTTTT.

The J gene is TRBJ2-3, the V gene TRBV7-3, with 7 bases fitting TRBD1. Unmatched junction bases numbered 9, after V lost 5 bases and J lost 4 bases. The CDR3 contains 15 residues. Germline values: CDR1 SGHTA, CDR2 FQGTGA. CDR3 DNA sequence: TGTGCCAGCAGCCCTTACTCGACAGGGCCAGATACGCAGTATTTT. It codes for CASSPYSTGPDTQYF. The entire variable domain, with the rest obtained from reference TRBV7-3 and TRBJ2-3, is as follows: GAGVSQTPSNKVTEKGKYVELRCDPISGHTALYWYRQSLGQGPEFLIYFQGTGAADDSGLPNDRFFAVRPEGSVSTLKIQRTERGDSAVYLCASSPYSTGPDTQYFGPGTRLTVL.

The chain couples TRBV6-6 to TRBJ2-3; perhaps TRBD2 as D (6 bases). The CDR3 consists of 14 residues. In germline, CDR1 is MNHNY, CDR2 SVGAGI (reference sequence). Trimming stripped 0 bases from V and 6 bases from J, with 10 bases between. Here the CDR3 DNA reads TGTGCCAGCAGTTACTCGACGGGAGACGATACGCAGTATTTT. Translating gives CASSYSTGDDTQYF.

CDR3 bases: TGTGCCAGCAGCGGGTTGGACAGTAATTCACCCCTCCACTTT. Protein sequence: CASSGLDSNSPLHF. J is TRBJ1-6 and V is TRBV9, with a possible D match to TRBD1 (6 bases). Germline CDR1 reads SGDLS; CDR2 reads YYNGEE. This CDR3 has 14 amino acids. Trimming removed 3 bases from V and 6 bases from J, with 10 bases in between.

The chain joins TRBV5-1 to TRBJ2-3; D gene uncertain. CDR1 and CDR2 (germline): SGHRS, YFSETQ. V lost 3 bases, J lost 1 base, and 12 bases lay in between. The CDR3 spans 15 residues. CDR3 loop: CASSSQLSGTDTQYF. The CDR3 DNA sequence: TGCGCCAGCAGCTCCCAACTGTCTGGCACAGATACGCAGTATTTT.

The rearrangement links TRBV7-9 to TRBJ2-1; 12 bases fit TRBD2. The CDR3 spans 18 residues. The V gene end was trimmed by 2 bases and the J gene end by 2 bases; junction bases not matched to a gene: 7. The germline CDR1 and CDR2 sequences are SEHNR and FQNEAQ (reference sequence). The CDR3 here is CASSLKGLAGGPYNEQFF. CDR3 nucleotide sequence: TGTGCCAGCAGCTTAAAGGGTCTAGCGGGGGGGCCCTACAATGAGCAGTTCTTC.

The chain is built from TRBV2 and TRBJ2-7; TRBD1 matches 10 bases. The germline V gene has CDR1 SNHLY and CDR2 FYNNEI. The V and J ends lost 5 bases and 3 bases, in that order; junction bases with no gene match: 4. This CDR3 has 14 amino acids. CDR3 bases: TGTGCCAGCAGTTCCGGGACAGGGGTCTACGAGCAGTACTTC. Translating gives CASSSGTGVYEQYF.

This chain links TRBV7-2 with TRBJ2-1; 10 bases line up with TRBD2. Germline loops: CDR1 SGHTA, CDR2 FQGNSA. CDR3 length: 13 amino acids. Trimming removed 2 bases from V and 13 bases from J; junction bases left unmatched: 5. The CDR3 coding sequence is TGTGCCAGCAGCTTACATACTAGCGGGGTACAGTTCTTC. Protein product: CASSLHTSGVQFF.

The chain is built from TRBV28 and TRBJ1-5, with D unclear. This CDR3 comprises 15 residues. The ends were cut back, 3 bases at V and 0 bases at J, with 9 bases in the middle. CDR1 MDHEN and CDR2 SYDVKM come from the germline V gene. The CDR3: CASSFLAYSNQPQHF. For the CDR3, the DNA is TGTGCCAGCAGTTTTCTGGCTTATAGCAATCAGCCCCAGCATTTT.

This rearrangement joins TRBV18 to TRBJ2-7; D is uncertain. CDR3 length: 13 amino acids. Germline CDR1 reads KGHSH; CDR2 reads LQKENI. With 3 bases removed from V and 8 bases from J, the gap between germline ends came to 14 bases. The CDR3: CASSPNDPTQQYF. In nucleotides, the CDR3 is TGTGCCAGCTCACCGAACGATCCTACGCAGCAGTACTTC. The full variable domain, rest sourced from reference TRBV18 and TRBJ2-7, is NAGVMQNPRHLVRRRGQEARLRCSPMKGHSHVYWYRQLPEEGLKFMVYLQKENIIDESGMPKERFSAEFPKEGPSILRIQQVVRGDSAAYFCASSPNDPTQQYFGPGTRLTVT.

The rearrangement joins TRBV7-3 to TRBJ1-1, with 7 bases that match TRBD1. Germline V gives CDR1 SGHTA, CDR2 FQGTGA. The length of the CDR3 is 13 residues. With V trimmed by 3 bases and J by 3 bases, 1 base remained unmatched. The CDR3 is CASSFTGDTEAFF. As DNA, the CDR3 is TGTGCCAGCAGCTTCACAGGGGACACTGAAGCTTTCTTT. Drawing the rest from reference TRBV7-3 and TRBJ1-1, the complete variable domain is GAGVSQTPSNKVTEKGKYVELRCDPISGHTALYWYRQSLGQGPEFLIYFQGTGAADDSGLPNDRFFAVRPEGSVSTLKIQRTERGDSAVYLCASSFTGDTEAFFGQGTRLTVV.

The chain employs TRBV10-3 and TRBJ1-2; TRBD1 might be the D (5 bases). The germline V gene encodes CDR1 ENHRY and CDR2 SYGVKD. This CDR3 region has 17 residues. Trimming stripped 4 bases from V and 0 bases from J, with 18 bases between. The CDR3: CAISVPQGYWTNYGYTF. The DNA for the CDR3 is TGTGCCATCAGTGTACCCCAGGGATATTGGACTAACTATGGCTACACCTTC.

For the CDR3, the DNA is TGTGCCACCAGTGAGACAGGGGCGAACACTGAAGCTTTCTTT. Its translation is CATSETGANTEAFF. The chain has TRBV19 and TRBJ1-1; 8 positions agree with TRBD1. The CDR3 sequence is 14 residues long. Germline V gene sequence: CDR1 LNHDA, CDR2 SQIVND (reference sequence). The ends lost 10 bases at V and 1 base at J; junction bases unmatched: 8.

This chain links TRBV9 with TRBJ1-5, with 7 bases that match TRBD1. V shed 3 bases, J shed 3 bases, and the junction held 6 bases outside the gene matches. The CDR3 runs 15 residues. Germline lookup yields CDR1 SGDLS and CDR2 YYNGEE. The CDR3 is CASSAGTVLNQPQHF. CDR3 in DNA: TGTGCCAGCAGCGCGGGGACAGTCCTCAATCAGCCCCAGCATTTT.

The CDR3 DNA reads TGTGCCAGCAGCTTAACGGTGCCTCAGCCCCAGCATTTT. Its translation is CASSLTVPQPQHF. The rearrangement uses TRBV7-2 and TRBJ1-5; D gene ambiguous. Between the trimmed V and J ends, which lost 2 bases and 6 bases, there was a span of 8 bases. CDR3 length: 13 amino acids. CDR1 and CDR2 from the germline V gene are SGHTA and FQGNSA. Drawing the rest from reference TRBV7-2 and TRBJ1-5, the complete variable domain is GAGVSQSPSNKVTEKGKDVELRCDPISGHTALYWYRQSLGQGLEFLIYFQGNSAPDKSGLPSDRFSAERTGGSVSTLTIQRTQQEDSAVYLCASSLTVPQPQHFGDGTRLSIL.